This T cell receptor (beta chain) came from a study of OX40 agonist ivuxolimab in advanced cancers. The overall study: Ivuxolimab, an agonistic anti-OX40 (CD134) antibody, was given to patients. Prior checkpoint blockade (anti-PD-1, anti-PD-L1 or anti-CTLA-4) was permitted; 35% to 50% had it.

TCRdb's copy holds only in-frame clones and misses some; the assay was immunoSEQ multiplex PCR. The repertoire holds roughly 92,000 clones, with around 80% as singletons. Per germline, CDR1 MNHNY and CDR2 SVGAGI (reference sequence). This CDR3 region has 12 residues. V lost 1 base and J lost 9, with 7 bases in between. Whole-study findings and limits: Undetermined was the antigen specificity of the expanded peripheral T cells.

With baseline, cycle 4 day 1, and cycle 7 day 1 as timepoints, blood was sampled. For this clone: Its antigen is as yet unknown.

This chain joins TRBV6-6 and TRBJ2-1; D gene uncertain. The receptor was isolated from an adult with an advanced solid tumor such as melanoma, head and neck, liver or kidney cancer. Here the sequenced sample was CD4+ or CD8+ T cells sorted from blood, taken in a trial of the OX40 agonist ivuxolimab. The CDR3 bases are TGTGCCAGCAGTTACTGGCCTAGTGAGCAGTTCTTC. Translating gives CASSYWPSEQFF.